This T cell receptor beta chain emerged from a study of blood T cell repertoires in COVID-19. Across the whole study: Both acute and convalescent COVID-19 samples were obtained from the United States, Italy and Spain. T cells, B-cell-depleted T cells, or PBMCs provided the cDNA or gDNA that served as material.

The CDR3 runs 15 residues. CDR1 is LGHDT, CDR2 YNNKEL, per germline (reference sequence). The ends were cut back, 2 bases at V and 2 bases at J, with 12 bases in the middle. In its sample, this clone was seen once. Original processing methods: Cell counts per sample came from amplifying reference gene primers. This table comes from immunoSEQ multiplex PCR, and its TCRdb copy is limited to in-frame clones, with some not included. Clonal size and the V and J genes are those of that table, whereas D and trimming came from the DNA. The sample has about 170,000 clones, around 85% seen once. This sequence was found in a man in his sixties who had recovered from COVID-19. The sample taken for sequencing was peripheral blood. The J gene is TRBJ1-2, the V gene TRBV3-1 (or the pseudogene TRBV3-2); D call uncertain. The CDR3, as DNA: TGTGCCAGCAGCCAAAACTCCGGGGTCAACTATGGCTACACCTTC. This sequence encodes CASSQNSGVNYGYTF.